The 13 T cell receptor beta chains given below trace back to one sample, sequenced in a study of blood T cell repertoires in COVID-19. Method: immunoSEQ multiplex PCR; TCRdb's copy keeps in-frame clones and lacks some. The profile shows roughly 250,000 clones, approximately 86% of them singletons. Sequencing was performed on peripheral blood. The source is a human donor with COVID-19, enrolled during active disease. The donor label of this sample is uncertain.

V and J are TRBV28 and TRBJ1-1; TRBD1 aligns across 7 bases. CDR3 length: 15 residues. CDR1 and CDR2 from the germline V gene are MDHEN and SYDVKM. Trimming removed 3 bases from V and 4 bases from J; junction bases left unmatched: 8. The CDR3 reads CASSFPQGKGTEAFF. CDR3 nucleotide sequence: TGTGCCAGCAGTTTCCCACAGGGGAAGGGCACTGAAGCTTTCTTT.

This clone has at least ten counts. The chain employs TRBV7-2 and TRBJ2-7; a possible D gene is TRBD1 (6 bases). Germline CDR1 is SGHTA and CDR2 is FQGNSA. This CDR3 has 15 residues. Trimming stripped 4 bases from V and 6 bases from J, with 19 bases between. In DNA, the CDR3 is TGTGCCAGCAGCTCGGACGCACAGGGCCACGCCGAGCAGTACTTC. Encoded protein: CASSSDAQGHAEQYF.

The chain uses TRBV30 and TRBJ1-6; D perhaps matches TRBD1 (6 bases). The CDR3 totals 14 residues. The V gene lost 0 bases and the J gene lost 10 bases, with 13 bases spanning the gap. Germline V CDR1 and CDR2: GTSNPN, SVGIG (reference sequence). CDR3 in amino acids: CAWSVGGARSPLHF. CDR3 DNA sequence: TGTGCCTGGAGTGTAGGGGGGGCTAGATCACCCCTCCACTTT.

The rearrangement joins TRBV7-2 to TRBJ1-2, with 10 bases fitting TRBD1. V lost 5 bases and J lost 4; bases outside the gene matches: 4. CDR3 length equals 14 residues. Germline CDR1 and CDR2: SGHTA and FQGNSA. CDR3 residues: CASSPGQGGYGYTF. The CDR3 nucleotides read TGTGCCAGCAGCCCTGGACAGGGGGGCTATGGCTACACCTTC. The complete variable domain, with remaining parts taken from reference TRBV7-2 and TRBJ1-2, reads GAGVSQSPSNKVTEKGKDVELRCDPISGHTALYWYRQSLGQGLEFLIYFQGNSAPDKSGLPSDRFSAERTGGSVSTLTIQRTQQEDSAVYLCASSPGQGGYGYTFGSGTRLTVV.

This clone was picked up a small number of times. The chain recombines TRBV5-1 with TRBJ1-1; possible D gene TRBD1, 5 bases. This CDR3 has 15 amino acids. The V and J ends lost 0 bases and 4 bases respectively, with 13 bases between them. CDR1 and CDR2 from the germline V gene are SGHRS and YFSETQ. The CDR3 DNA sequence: TGCGCCAGCAGCTTGGTTCCTGGGGCTTTCACTGAAGCTTTCTTT. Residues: CASSLVPGAFTEAFF.

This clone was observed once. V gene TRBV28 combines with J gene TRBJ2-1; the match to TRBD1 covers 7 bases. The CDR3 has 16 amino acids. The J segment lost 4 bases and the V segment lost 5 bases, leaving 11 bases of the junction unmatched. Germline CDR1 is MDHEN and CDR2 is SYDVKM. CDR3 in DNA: TGTGCCAGCAGTACCACCTCGGGACAGCGTTACAATGAGCAGTTCTTC. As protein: CASSTTSGQRYNEQFF.

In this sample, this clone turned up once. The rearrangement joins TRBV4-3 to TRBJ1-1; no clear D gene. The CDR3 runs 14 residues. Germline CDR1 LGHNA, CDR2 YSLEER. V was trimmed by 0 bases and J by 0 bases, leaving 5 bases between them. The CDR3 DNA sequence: TGCGCCAGCAGCCAAGATCAGGTGAACACTGAAGCTTTCTTT. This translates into CASSQDQVNTEAFF.

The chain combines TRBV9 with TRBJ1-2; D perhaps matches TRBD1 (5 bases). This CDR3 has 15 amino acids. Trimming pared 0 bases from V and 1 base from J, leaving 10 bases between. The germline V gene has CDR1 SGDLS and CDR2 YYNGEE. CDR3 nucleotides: TGTGCCAGCAGCGTAGCTGAAGGGGTTAACTATGGCTACACCTTC. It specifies CASSVAEGVNYGYTF.

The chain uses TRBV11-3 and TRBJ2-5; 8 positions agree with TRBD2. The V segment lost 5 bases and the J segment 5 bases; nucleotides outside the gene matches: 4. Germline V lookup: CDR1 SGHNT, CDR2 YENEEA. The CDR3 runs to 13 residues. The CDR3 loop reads CASSRKREETQYF. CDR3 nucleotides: TGTGCCAGCAGCCGAAAGCGGGAGGAGACCCAGTACTTC.

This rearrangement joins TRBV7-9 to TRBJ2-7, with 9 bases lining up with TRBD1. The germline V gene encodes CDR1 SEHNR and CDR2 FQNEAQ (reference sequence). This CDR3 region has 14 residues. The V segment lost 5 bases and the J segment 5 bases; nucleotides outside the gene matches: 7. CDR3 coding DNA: TGTGCCAGCAGCCAGACAGGGGGTCGCCACGAGCAGTACTTC. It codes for CASSQTGGRHEQYF.

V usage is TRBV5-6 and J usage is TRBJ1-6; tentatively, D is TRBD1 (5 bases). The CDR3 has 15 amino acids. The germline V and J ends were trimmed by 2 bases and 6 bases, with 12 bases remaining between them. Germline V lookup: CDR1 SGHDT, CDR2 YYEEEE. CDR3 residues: CASSFGPGGNSPLHF. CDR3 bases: TGTGCCAGCAGCTTTGGGCCGGGGGGTAATTCACCCCTCCACTTT.

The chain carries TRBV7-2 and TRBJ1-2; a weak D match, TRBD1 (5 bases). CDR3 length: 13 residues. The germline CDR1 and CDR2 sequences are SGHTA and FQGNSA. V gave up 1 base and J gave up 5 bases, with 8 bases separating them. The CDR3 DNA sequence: TGTGCCAGCAGCTTAGTAGGGGCGTATGGCTACACCTTC. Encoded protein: CASSLVGAYGYTF.

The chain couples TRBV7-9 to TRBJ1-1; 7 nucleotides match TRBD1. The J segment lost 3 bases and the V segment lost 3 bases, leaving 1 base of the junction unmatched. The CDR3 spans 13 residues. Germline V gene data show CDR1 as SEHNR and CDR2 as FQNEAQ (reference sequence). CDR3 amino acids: CASSLGQHTEAFF. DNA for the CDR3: TGTGCCAGCAGCTTGGGACAGCACACTGAAGCTTTCTTT.